This entry lists 3 T cell receptor beta chains sequenced from one sample in a study of tumor and adjacent non-tumor tissue in lung cancer. TCRbeta libraries were built with three rounds of nested PCR, modified from ARM-PCR. TCRdb independently ran MiXCR on the multiplex PCR reads; one entry per CDR3 protein. The table includes about 76,000 distinct CDR3 sequences, approximately 71% detected once. This sample's RNA came from whole unsorted tissue. The sample consisted of lung tumor tissue. The receptor source for this set is a woman aged 70-85 years with non-small cell lung cancer.

Notes on this clonotype: Sequence at one end of the junction differs from germline and may be a read error. The chain carries TRBV30 and TRBJ2-1; D gene ambiguous. There are 14 residues in the CDR3. Germline V lookup: CDR1 GTSNPN, CDR2 SVGIG (reference sequence). The CDR3: CACVRDPAYNELSF. The DNA of the CDR3 is TGTGCCTGTGTACGTGACCCGGCCTACAATGAGCTGTCCTTC. Variable domain in full (rest from reference TRBV30 and TRBJ2-1): SQTIHQWPATLVQPVGSPLSLECTVEGTSNPNLYWYRQAAGRGLQLLFYSVGIGQISSEVPQNLSASRPQDRQFILSSKKLLLSDSGFYLCACVRDPAYNELSFGPGTRLTVL.

Comments on this clonotype: Germline and junction disagree at one end, which may indicate a read error. The gene calls are TRBV7-8 and TRBJ2-2, with TRBD2 as a possible D gene (5 bases). There are 17 residues in the CDR3. The germline CDR1 and CDR2 sequences are SGHVS and FQNEAQ. The CDR3 is CASSLRSGAGVVGELFF. CDR3 nucleotide sequence: TGTGCCAGCAGCTTACGGTCTGGAGCAGGTGTGGTCGGGGAACTGTTTTTT. The entire variable domain, with the rest obtained from reference TRBV7-8 and TRBJ2-2, is as follows: GAGVSQSPRYKVAKRGQDVALRCDPISGHVSLFWYQQALGQGPEFLTYFQNEAQLDKSGLPSDRFFAERPEGSVSTLKIQRTQQEDSAVYLCASSLRSGAGVVGELFFGEGSRLTVL.

This clonotype was picked up a small number of times. The chain employs TRBV28 and TRBJ1-5; the D gene is possibly TRBD1 (6 bases). The CDR3 consists of 15 residues. The ends were cut back, 6 bases at V and 5 bases at J, with 17 bases in the middle. CDR1 is MDHEN, CDR2 SYDVKM, per germline. The DNA of the CDR3 is TGTGCCAGCAGAGTAGGGACAAAGGGCGATCAGCCCCAGCATTTT. This encodes CASRVGTKGDQPQHF. Looking up the rest from reference TRBV28 and TRBJ1-5 gives the full variable domain: DVKVTQSSRYLVKRTGEKVFLECVQDMDHENMFWYRQDPGLGLRLIYFSYDVKMKEKGDIPEGYSVSREKKERFSLILESASTNQTSMYLCASRVGTKGDQPQHFGDGTRLSIL.